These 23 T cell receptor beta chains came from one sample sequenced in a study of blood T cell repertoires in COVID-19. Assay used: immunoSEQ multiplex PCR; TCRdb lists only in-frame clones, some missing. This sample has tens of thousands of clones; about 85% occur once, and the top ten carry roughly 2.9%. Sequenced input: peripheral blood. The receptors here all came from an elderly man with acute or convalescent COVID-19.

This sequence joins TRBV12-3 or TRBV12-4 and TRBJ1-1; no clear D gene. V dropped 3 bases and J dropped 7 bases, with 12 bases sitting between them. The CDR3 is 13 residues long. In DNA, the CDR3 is TGTGCCAGCAGTTTTTCTGCGGGGAATGAAGCTTTCTTT. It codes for CASSFSAGNEAFF.

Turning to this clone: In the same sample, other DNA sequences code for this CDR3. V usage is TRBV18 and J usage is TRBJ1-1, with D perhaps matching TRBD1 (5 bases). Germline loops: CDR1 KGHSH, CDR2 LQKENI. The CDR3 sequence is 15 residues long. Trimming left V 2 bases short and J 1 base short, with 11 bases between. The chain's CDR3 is CASSPNGGSNTEAFF. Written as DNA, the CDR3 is TGTGCCAGCTCACCAAACGGGGGGTCGAACACTGAAGCTTTCTTT.

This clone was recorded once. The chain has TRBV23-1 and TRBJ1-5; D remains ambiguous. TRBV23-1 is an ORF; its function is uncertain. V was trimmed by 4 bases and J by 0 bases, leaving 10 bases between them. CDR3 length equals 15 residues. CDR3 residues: CASSLNSLSNQPQHF. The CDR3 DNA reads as TGCGCCAGCAGTCTTAACTCCCTTAGCAATCAGCCCCAGCATTTT.

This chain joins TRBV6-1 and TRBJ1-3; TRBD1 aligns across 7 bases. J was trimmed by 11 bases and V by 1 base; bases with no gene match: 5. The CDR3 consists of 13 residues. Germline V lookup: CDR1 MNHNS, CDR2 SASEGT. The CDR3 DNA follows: TGTGCCAGCAGTGAAGGAGACAGGGACGCCATATATTTT. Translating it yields CASSEGDRDAIYF.

CDR3 sequence reads: CATSRVVDSNEQFF. The CDR3 region has the DNA TGTGCCACCAGCAGAGTCGTGGACAGCAATGAGCAGTTCTTC. V gene TRBV15 combines with J gene TRBJ2-1; D is perhaps TRBD1 (6 bases). The CDR3 is 14 residues long. Germline V gives CDR1 LNHNV, CDR2 YYDKDF (reference sequence). With 1 base removed from V and 6 bases from J, the gap between germline ends came to 10 bases.

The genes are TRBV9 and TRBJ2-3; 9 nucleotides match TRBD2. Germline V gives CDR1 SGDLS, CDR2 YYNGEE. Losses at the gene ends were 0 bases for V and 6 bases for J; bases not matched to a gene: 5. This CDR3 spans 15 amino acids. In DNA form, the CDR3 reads TGTGCCAGCAGCGTAGCCGCGGGAGGGGGTGATACGCAGTATTTT. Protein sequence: CASSVAAGGGDTQYF.

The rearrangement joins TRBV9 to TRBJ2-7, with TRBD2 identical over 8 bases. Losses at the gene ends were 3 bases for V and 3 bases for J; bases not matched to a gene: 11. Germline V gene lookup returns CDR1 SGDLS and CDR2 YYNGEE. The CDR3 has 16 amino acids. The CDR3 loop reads CASSGGWEREIYEQYF. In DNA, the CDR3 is TGTGCCAGCAGCGGCGGATGGGAGCGGGAGATCTACGAGCAGTACTTC.

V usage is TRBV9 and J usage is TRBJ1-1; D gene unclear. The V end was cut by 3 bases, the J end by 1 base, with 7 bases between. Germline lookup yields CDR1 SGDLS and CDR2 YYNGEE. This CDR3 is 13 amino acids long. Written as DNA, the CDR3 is TGTGCCAGCAGCGCGGGAAGGAACACTGAAGCTTTCTTT. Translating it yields CASSAGRNTEAFF.

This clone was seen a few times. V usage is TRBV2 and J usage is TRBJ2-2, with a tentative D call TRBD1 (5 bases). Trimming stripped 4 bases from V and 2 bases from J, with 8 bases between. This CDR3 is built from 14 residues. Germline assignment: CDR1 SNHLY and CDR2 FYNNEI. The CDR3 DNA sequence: TGTGCCAGCAGTGTTGACAGAAACACCGGGGAGCTGTTTTTT. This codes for CASSVDRNTGELFF.

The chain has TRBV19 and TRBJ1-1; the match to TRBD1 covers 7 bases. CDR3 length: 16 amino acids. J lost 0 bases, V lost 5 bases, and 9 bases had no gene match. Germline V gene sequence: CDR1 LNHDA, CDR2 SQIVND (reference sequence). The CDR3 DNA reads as TGTGCCAGTAGTTCTACTTTAGGGACAGTGAACACTGAAGCTTTCTTT. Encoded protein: CASSSTLGTVNTEAFF.

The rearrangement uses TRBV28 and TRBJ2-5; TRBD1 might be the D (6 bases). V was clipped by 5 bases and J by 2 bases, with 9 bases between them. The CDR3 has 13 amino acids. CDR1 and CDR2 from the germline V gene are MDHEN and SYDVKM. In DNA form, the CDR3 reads TGTGCCAGCAGTCGACAGGATCAAGAGACCCAGTACTTC. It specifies CASSRQDQETQYF.

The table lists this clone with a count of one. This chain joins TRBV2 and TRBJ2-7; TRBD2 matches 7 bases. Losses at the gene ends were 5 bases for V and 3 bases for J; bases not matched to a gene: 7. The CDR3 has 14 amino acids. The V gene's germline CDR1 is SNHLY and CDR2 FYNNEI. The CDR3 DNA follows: TGTGCCAGCAGTTTTGGACTAGTGGGCTACGAGCAGTACTTC. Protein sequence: CASSFGLVGYEQYF. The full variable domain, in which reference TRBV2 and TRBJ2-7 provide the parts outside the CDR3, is EPEVTQTPSHQVTQMGQEVILRCVPISNHLYFYWYRQILGQKVEFLVSFYNNEISEKSEIFDDQFSVERPDGSNFTLKIRSTKLEDSAMYFCASSFGLVGYEQYFGPGTRLTVT.

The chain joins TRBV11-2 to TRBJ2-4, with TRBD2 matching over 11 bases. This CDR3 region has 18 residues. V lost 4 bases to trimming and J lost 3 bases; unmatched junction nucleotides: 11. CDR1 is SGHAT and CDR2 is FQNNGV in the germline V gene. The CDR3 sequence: CASSSEPGLAVGKNIQYF. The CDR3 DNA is TGTGCCAGCAGCTCCGAGCCGGGACTAGCGGTAGGCAAAAACATTCAGTACTTC.

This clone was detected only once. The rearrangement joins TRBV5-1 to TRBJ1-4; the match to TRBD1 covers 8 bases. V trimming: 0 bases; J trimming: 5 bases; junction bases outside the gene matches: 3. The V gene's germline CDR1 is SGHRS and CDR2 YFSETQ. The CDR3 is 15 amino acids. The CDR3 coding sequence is TGCGCCAGCAGCTTGGGAGGGACAGGAAATGAAAAACTGTTTTTT. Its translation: CASSLGGTGNEKLFF.

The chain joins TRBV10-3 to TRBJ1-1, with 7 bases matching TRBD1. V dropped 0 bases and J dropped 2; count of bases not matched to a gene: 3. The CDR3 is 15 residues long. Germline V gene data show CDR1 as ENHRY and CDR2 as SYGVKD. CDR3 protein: CAISESVGGNTEAFF. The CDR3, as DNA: TGTGCCATCAGTGAGTCTGTAGGGGGCAACACTGAAGCTTTCTTT.

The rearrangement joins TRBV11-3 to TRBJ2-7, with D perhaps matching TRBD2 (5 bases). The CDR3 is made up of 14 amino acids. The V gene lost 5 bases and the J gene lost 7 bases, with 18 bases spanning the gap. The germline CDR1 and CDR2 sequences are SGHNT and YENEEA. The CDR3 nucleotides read TGTGCCAGCAGCCCCGCCCGGGGTGTAAGGGAGCAGTACTTC. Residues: CASSPARGVREQYF.

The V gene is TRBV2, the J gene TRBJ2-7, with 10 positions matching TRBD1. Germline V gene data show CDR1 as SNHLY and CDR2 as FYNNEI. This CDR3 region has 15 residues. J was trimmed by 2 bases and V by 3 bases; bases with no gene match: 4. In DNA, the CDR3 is TGTGCCAGCAGTGACCGGGACAGGGGTACCTACGAGCAGTACTTC. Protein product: CASSDRDRGTYEQYF.

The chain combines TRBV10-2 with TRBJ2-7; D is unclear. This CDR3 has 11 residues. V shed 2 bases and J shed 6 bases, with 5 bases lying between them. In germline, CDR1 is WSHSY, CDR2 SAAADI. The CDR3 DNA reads TGCGCCAGCAGTGAGGGCGGCGAGCAGTACTTC. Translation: CASSEGGEQYF.

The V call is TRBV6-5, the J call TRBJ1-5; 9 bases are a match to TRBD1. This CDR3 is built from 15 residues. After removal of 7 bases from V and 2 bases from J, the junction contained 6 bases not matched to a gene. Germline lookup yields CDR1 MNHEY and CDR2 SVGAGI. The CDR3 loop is CASTRDREGNQPQHF. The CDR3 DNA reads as TGTGCCAGCACCCGGGACAGGGAGGGCAATCAGCCCCAGCATTTT.

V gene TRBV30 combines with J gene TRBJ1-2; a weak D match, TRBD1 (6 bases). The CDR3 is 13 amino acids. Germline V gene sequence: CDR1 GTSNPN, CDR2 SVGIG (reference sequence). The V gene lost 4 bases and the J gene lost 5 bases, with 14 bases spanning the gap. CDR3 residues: CAWTQGFSYGYTF. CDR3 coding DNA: TGTGCCTGGACACAGGGTTTTAGTTATGGCTACACCTTC.

CDR3 sequence: CASRTSGSTYEQYF. The CDR3 bases are TGTGCCAGCCGGACTAGCGGGAGCACCTACGAGCAGTACTTC. The chain has TRBV6-6 and TRBJ2-7, with TRBD2 identical over 13 bases. This CDR3 has 14 residues. J gave up 2 bases and V 8 bases, and 3 bases lay outside the gene matches. Germline V gene sequence: CDR1 MNHNY, CDR2 SVGAGI (reference sequence).

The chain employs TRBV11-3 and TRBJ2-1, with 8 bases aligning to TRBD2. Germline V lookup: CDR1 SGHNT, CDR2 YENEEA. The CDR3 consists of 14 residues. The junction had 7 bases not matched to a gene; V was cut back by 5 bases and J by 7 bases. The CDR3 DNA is TGTGCCAGCAGCCGGGAGGGCCTGTGGAATGAGCAGTTCTTC. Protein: CASSREGLWNEQFF.

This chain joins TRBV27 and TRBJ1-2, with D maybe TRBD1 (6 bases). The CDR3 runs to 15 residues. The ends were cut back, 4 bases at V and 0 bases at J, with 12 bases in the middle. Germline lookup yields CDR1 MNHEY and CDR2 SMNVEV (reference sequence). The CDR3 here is CASSSWGPPNYGYTF. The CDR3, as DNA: TGTGCCAGCAGTTCATGGGGGCCGCCTAACTATGGCTACACCTTC.